This entry features one T cell receptor beta chain sequence. Its matching antigen is unknown. This sample was taken from a study of beta chain features in type 1 diabetes. Whole-study findings and limits: Among all four CD4+ subsets, Type 1 diabetes patients had TCRB CDR3s that were moderately but significantly shorter. A pattern of fewer insertions and more deletions at VDJ junctions was seen in type 1 diabetes patients. Shorter templates might be favored by PCR, and equally so in patients and in controls.

Staining for CD45RO/CCR7/CD25/CD127/CD95/CD27 allowed sorting of CD4+ naive, central memory, regulatory and stem cell-like memory cells. The CDR3 extends over 13 amino acids. Trimming cost V 0 bases and J 3 bases, with 5 bases left between them. CDR1 LGHNA and CDR2 YNFKEQ come from the germline V gene. Expressed TCRB transcripts were sequenced because the isolated RNA had all been reverse transcribed beforehand. Here immunoSEQ multiplex PCR was the method, and the copy in TCRdb shows in-frame clones only, minus some. The profile shows about 280,000 clones, about 15% of them singletons. The sample was naive CD4+ T cells from blood. This chain uses TRBV4-2 with TRBJ1-2; D is undetermined. The receptor comes from a man aged 18-30 years with type 1 diabetes. Written as DNA, the CDR3 is TGTGCCAGCAGCCAAGAGGAGCACTATGGCTACACCTTC. Its protein is CASSQEEHYGYTF.